This T cell receptor beta chain was obtained from a study of T-cell reconstitution after alpha-beta-depleted transplantation in children. Study findings and constraints: Reportedly, roughly two months post-transplant, alpha-beta T cells arose from several hundred expanded graft clones. High day-60 TCRbeta diversity in some patients came from surviving recipient T cells and thymic progenitors. One year post-transplant, T-cell counts and diversity were largely derived from T cells produced anew.

This clonotype was detected a few times. Its specificity is unknown. A TCRbeta library incorporating unique molecular identifiers was prepared. A single record per CDR3 protein comes from TCRdb applying MiXCR to the PCR reads. The sample has 600,000 or so distinct CDR3 sequences, 23% seen once. Sequences were derived from PBMCs, mostly from graft donor cells, sampled 360 days after TCRalphabeta/CD19-depleted stem cell transplant. The origin of this receptor is a boy in the first two years of life who had a stem cell transplant for acute myeloid leukemia, so the T cells may come from the graft donor.

The CDR3 DNA reads as TGTGCCACCAGCAGAGGGTCCTCTAGTGTTGACGGGGAGCTGTTTTTT. This codes for CATSRGSSSVDGELFF. V is TRBV15 and J is TRBJ2-2; D unclear. This CDR3 is 16 amino acids long. The V end was cut by 1 base, the J end by 7 bases, with 16 bases between. Germline CDR1 reads LNHNV; CDR2 reads YYDKDF (reference sequence).